This T cell receptor (beta chain) was documented in a study of molecular identifiers for immune sequencing clone quantification. Every naive CD8 library was made from between about 18,000 and 1,100,000 sorted cells with 10%, 30% or 50% RNA. Previously described methods and listed TCR primers were used for bulk TCR libraries. TCRdb reprocessed the PCR reads with MiXCR, giving one entry per CDR3 protein. The repertoire holds hundreds of thousands of distinct CDR3 sequences, with roughly 23% as singletons. Comments on this clonotype: At one end the junction does not follow the germline gene, possibly because of a read error.

The sequencing input was naive CD8+ T cells from blood, with Jurkat cell RNA spiked in. Indicated subset: FACS-sorted CD8+CD4-CCR7+CD45RA+ naive T cells. This TCR was sampled from a human donor in good health. Some libraries in this study had Jurkat cell RNA spiked in.

The CDR3 spells CASSCLTPSGTGETQHF. The CDR3 nucleotides read TGTGCCAGCAGTTGTCTTACTCCCTCCGGGACAGGAGAGACCCAGCACTTC. The chain recombines TRBV28 with TRBJ2-5, with 8 positions matching TRBD1. This CDR3 is 17 amino acids long. Germline CDR1 reads MDHEN; CDR2 reads SYDVKM.